These 28 T cell receptor beta chains share one sample of origin, sequenced in a study of graft-versus-host responses after intestinal transplantation. TCRdb keeps only in-frame clones here, not all; method: immunoSEQ multiplex PCR. The sample gives about 110,000 clones, 85% to 95% of which show up once; roughly 1.2% is in the top ten. Their antigens remain unidentified. This specimen consisted of unstimulated CD8+ T cells sorted from spleen or lymph node cells, obtained before transplant. These receptors came from a human donor who was the organ donor for an intestinal transplant.

The chain recombines TRBV27 with TRBJ2-3; unclear D gene. V lost 5 bases and J lost 2, with 11 bases in between. This CDR3 region has 14 residues. Germline CDR1 MNHEY, CDR2 SMNVEV (reference sequence). CDR3 residues: CASSLRIITDTQYF. The CDR3 DNA reads TGTGCCAGCAGTCTCAGGATTATCACAGATACGCAGTATTTT.

This clone has just one count. V is TRBV5-1 and J is TRBJ2-7, with 10 bases aligning to TRBD2. CDR3 length equals 15 residues. Germline CDR1 and CDR2: SGHRS and YFSETQ. Germline trimming cut 5 bases from V and 4 bases from J; bases unmatched to any gene: 9. CDR3 in DNA: TGCGCCAGCAGTAGACTAGCGGGCAGGACTTACGAGCAGTACTTC. Translation: CASSRLAGRTYEQYF.

The rearrangement links TRBV7-9 to TRBJ2-7, with 7 nucleotides matching TRBD1. The CDR3 is made up of 15 amino acids. V lost 5 bases, J lost 0 bases, and 7 bases stayed unmatched. The germline gives CDR1 SEHNR, CDR2 FQNEAQ (reference sequence). The CDR3 DNA reads TGTGCCAGCAGCCAAGGACAGGTTCTCTCCTACGAGCAGTACTTC. Protein product: CASSQGQVLSYEQYF.

The chain is built from TRBV6-5 and TRBJ2-7; 7 bases fit TRBD1. The CDR3 covers 14 residues. Germline CDR1 reads MNHEY; CDR2 reads SVGAGI. J gave up 0 bases and V 5 bases, and 4 bases lay outside the gene matches. The CDR3 nucleotides read TGTGCCAGCAGTCTGGGACAGAACTCCTACGAGCAGTACTTC. This gives the protein CASSLGQNSYEQYF.

The chain couples TRBV7-8 to TRBJ2-5; D possibly uses TRBD1 or TRBD2 (6 bases each). The CDR3 runs to 14 residues. Germline V gives CDR1 SGHVS, CDR2 FQNEAQ. V shed 10 bases and J shed 1 base, with 16 bases lying between them. The CDR3 coding sequence is TGTGCCACCGGAGGGGGGCATCCCCAAGAGACCCAGTACTTC. Amino acids: CATGGGHPQETQYF.

The chain recombines TRBV2 with TRBJ1-2; 9 bases are a match to TRBD1. The CDR3 runs 15 residues. CDR1 and CDR2 from the germline V gene are SNHLY and FYNNEI. V shed 6 bases and J 10 bases; nucleotides not matched to a gene: 15. The CDR3 reads CASSLTGGFNVIYTF. As DNA, the CDR3 is TGTGCCAGCAGCCTGACAGGGGGATTCAATGTTATCTACACCTTC. Full variable domain (outside the CDR3, taken from reference TRBV2 and TRBJ1-2): EPEVTQTPSHQVTQMGQEVILRCVPISNHLYFYWYRQILGQKVEFLVSFYNNEISEKSEIFDDQFSVERPDGSNFTLKIRSTKLEDSAMYFCASSLTGGFNVIYTFGSGTRLTVV.

This chain links TRBV7-2 with TRBJ2-3; 13 bases match TRBD2. The junction had 4 bases not matched to a gene; V was cut back by 4 bases and J by 6 bases. CDR3 length equals 15 residues. The V gene's germline CDR1 is SGHTA and CDR2 FQGNSA. CDR3 sequence reads: CASSSTSGRADTQYF. Written as DNA, the CDR3 is TGTGCCAGCAGCTCCACTAGCGGGAGGGCGGATACGCAGTATTTT.

The V and J genes are TRBV19 and TRBJ2-7; a weak D match, TRBD1 (6 bases). V lost 5 bases, J lost 3 bases, and 11 bases lay in between. This CDR3 spans 13 amino acids. The germline V gene has CDR1 LNHDA and CDR2 SQIVND (reference sequence). The CDR3 here is CASSFGQNYEQYF. In DNA form, the CDR3 reads TGTGCCAGTAGTTTTGGACAGAACTACGAGCAGTACTTC. Full variable domain (missing parts from reference TRBV19 and TRBJ2-7): DGGITQSPKYLFRKEGQNVTLSCEQNLNHDAMYWYRQDPGQGLRLIYYSQIVNDFQKGDIAEGYSVSREKKESFPLTVTSAQKNPTAFYLCASSFGQNYEQYFGPGTRLTVT.

The sample holds one count of this clone. The gene calls are TRBV28 and TRBJ2-7; 13 nucleotides align to TRBD2. This CDR3 is built from 16 residues. Germline V gene sequence: CDR1 MDHEN, CDR2 SYDVKM. V shed 7 bases and J 3 bases; nucleotides not matched to a gene: 9. Here the CDR3 DNA reads TGTGCCAGCACCCTACTAGCGGGAGGGCCCTTCTACGAGCAGTACTTC. Translation: CASTLLAGGPFYEQYF. Together with reference TRBV28 and TRBJ2-7, the CDR3 gives the full variable domain: DVKVTQSSRYLVKRTGEKVFLECVQDMDHENMFWYRQDPGLGLRLIYFSYDVKMKEKGDIPEGYSVSREKKERFSLILESASTNQTSMYLCASTLLAGGPFYEQYFGPGTRLTVT.

As regards this clone: At one end, the junction sequence differs from germline, possibly due to a read error. The V gene is TRBV4-1, the J gene TRBJ2-1, with D tentatively TRBD1 or TRBD2 (6 bases each). There are 17 residues in the CDR3. Germline V gene lookup returns CDR1 MGHRA and CDR2 YSYEKL. CDR3 residues: CASSQGGGRTSYNEQFF. CDR3 sequence (DNA): TGCGCCAGCAGTCAAGGAGGGGGGCGGACGTCCTACAATGAGCAGTTCTTC.

The V and J genes are TRBV6-5 and TRBJ2-5; weak D call: TRBD2 (6 bases). Germline CDR1 reads MNHEY; CDR2 reads SVGAGI. Trimming removed 5 bases at V and 5 bases at J, with 15 bases between. This CDR3 is 14 amino acids long. The DNA for the CDR3 is TGTGCCAGCAGTGAATGGTCGGGAGAGGAGACCCAGTACTTC. Encoded protein: CASSEWSGEETQYF.

The J gene is TRBJ2-2, the V gene TRBV4-1; D unresolved. The germline V gene encodes CDR1 MGHRA and CDR2 YSYEKL. V lost 3 bases and J 4 bases, leaving 24 bases between the germline ends. This CDR3 contains 19 residues. CDR3 sequence (DNA): TGCGCCAGCAGCCACTTATCTCGCCCAGGAGTCGGTGGCACCGGGGAGCTGTTTTTT. Protein sequence: CASSHLSRPGVGGTGELFF.

The chain is built from TRBV9 and TRBJ2-3; a weak D match, TRBD2 (5 bases). The germline V gene encodes CDR1 SGDLS and CDR2 YYNGEE. The length of the CDR3 is 16 residues. Trimming removed 0 bases from V and 2 bases from J, with 13 bases in between. The CDR3 spells CASSVERERPTDTQYF. The CDR3 nucleotides read TGTGCCAGCAGCGTAGAGCGCGAGCGGCCCACAGATACGCAGTATTTT.

The gene calls are TRBV4-1 and TRBJ2-1; no reliable D call. Germline CDR1 is MGHRA and CDR2 is YSYEKL. Trimming shortened V by 3 bases and J by 4 bases, and 4 bases separated the two germline ends. CDR3 length: 12 residues. The CDR3 here is CASSHGYNEQFF. In nucleotides, the CDR3 is TGCGCCAGCAGCCACGGGTACAATGAGCAGTTCTTC.

This chain links TRBV7-9 with TRBJ2-1, with TRBD2 identical over 7 bases. Germline V gives CDR1 SEHNR, CDR2 FQNEAQ (reference sequence). This CDR3 has 13 amino acids. With V trimmed by 5 bases and J by 8 bases, 6 bases remained unmatched. The DNA of the CDR3 is TGTGCCAGCAGCCCGTCGGGGAGGGATGAGCAGTTCTTC. This gives the protein CASSPSGRDEQFF. The variable domain in full, with the rest retrieved from reference TRBV7-9 and TRBJ2-1, is DTGVSQNPRHKITKRGQNVTFRCDPISEHNRLYWYRQTLGQGPEFLTYFQNEAQLEKSRLLSDRFSAERPKGSFSTLEIQRTEQGDSAMYLCASSPSGRDEQFFGPGTRLTVL.

The chain has TRBV9 and TRBJ2-3; 14 nucleotides match TRBD2. Per the germline V gene, CDR1 is SGDLS and CDR2 is YYNGEE. This CDR3 spans 18 amino acids. After removal of 4 bases from V and 2 bases from J, the junction contained 9 bases not matched to a gene. CDR3 in amino acids: CASSPSGTSGRHTDTQYF. CDR3 DNA: TGTGCCAGCAGCCCGAGCGGGACTAGCGGGAGACACACAGATACGCAGTATTTT.

The CDR3 is CASSLGGLAGEGNEQFF. CDR3 nucleotides: TGTGCCAGCAGCTTAGGGGGACTAGCGGGAGAGGGAAATGAGCAGTTCTTC. The chain employs TRBV7-2 and TRBJ2-1; the match to TRBD2 covers 14 bases. Per germline, CDR1 SGHTA and CDR2 FQGNSA. The CDR3 is made up of 17 amino acids. Germline trimming cut 1 base from V and 7 bases from J; bases unmatched to any gene: 6.

V and J are TRBV5-1 and TRBJ2-5; TRBD2 agrees at 11 bases. This CDR3 region has 17 residues. CDR1 is SGHRS, CDR2 YFSETQ, per germline. V lost 0 bases to trimming and J lost 0 bases; unmatched junction nucleotides: 4. The CDR3 loop is CASSLGASGGYQETQYF. Here the CDR3 DNA reads TGCGCCAGCAGCTTGGGTGCTAGCGGGGGGTACCAAGAGACCCAGTACTTC.

The chain has TRBV11-2 and TRBJ2-7; D remains ambiguous. CDR1 SGHAT and CDR2 FQNNGV come from the germline V gene. The germline V and J ends were trimmed by 3 bases and 5 bases, with 11 bases remaining between them. The CDR3 is 13 residues long. The CDR3 protein is CASSFGTKHEQYF. The CDR3 nucleotides are TGTGCCAGCAGCTTCGGAACTAAGCACGAGCAGTACTTC.

The chain joins TRBV28 to TRBJ2-3, with a weak D call TRBD1 (6 bases). CDR1 MDHEN and CDR2 SYDVKM come from the germline V gene. V lost 3 bases to trimming and J lost 6 bases, with 22 bases between them. The CDR3 runs 17 residues. The CDR3 reads CASSFSVQGQTRDTQYF. In nucleotides, the CDR3 is TGTGCCAGCAGTTTTTCCGTTCAGGGGCAAACCAGGGATACGCAGTATTTT.

In nucleotides, the CDR3 is TGTGCCAGCAGTTTACGGCAGGGAGGACGCAATGAGCAGTTCTTC. This encodes CASSLRQGGRNEQFF. This chain uses TRBV28 with TRBJ2-1; the D gene is possibly TRBD2 (6 bases). The V gene's germline CDR1 is MDHEN and CDR2 SYDVKM. Deletions cut 2 bases from V and 6 bases from J, with 14 bases between. The CDR3 consists of 15 residues. The variable domain in full, completed from reference TRBV28 and TRBJ2-1, reads DVKVTQSSRYLVKRTGEKVFLECVQDMDHENMFWYRQDPGLGLRLIYFSYDVKMKEKGDIPEGYSVSREKKERFSLILESASTNQTSMYLCASSLRQGGRNEQFFGPGTRLTVL.

The V call is TRBV4-1, the J call TRBJ2-7; perhaps TRBD2 as D (6 bases). CDR3 length equals 14 residues. V was trimmed by 3 bases and J by 4 bases, leaving 13 bases between them. Germline assignment: CDR1 MGHRA and CDR2 YSYEKL. The CDR3 DNA follows: TGCGCCAGCAGCCAGTCCGGGGGTCGGTACGAGCAGTACTTC. It codes for CASSQSGGRYEQYF.

The chain combines TRBV16 with TRBJ2-7; unclear D gene. CDR3 length: 15 residues. The V gene lost 6 bases and the J gene lost 0 bases, with 15 bases spanning the gap. CDR1 and CDR2 (germline): KGHSY, FQNENV. The CDR3 loop reads CASSPSSYPSYEQYF. CDR3 bases: TGTGCCAGCAGTCCCAGCAGTTACCCCTCCTACGAGCAGTACTTC.

The chain recombines TRBV9 with TRBJ1-2, with D unresolved. Germline values: CDR1 SGDLS, CDR2 YYNGEE. Trimming removed 3 bases at V and 2 bases at J, with 17 bases between. The CDR3 runs 16 residues. CDR3 DNA sequence: TGTGCCAGCAGCGGGAGCGGAGCCAAACCCAACTATGGCTACACCTTC. Translation gives CASSGSGAKPNYGYTF. The complete variable domain, with remaining parts taken from reference TRBV9 and TRBJ1-2, reads DSGVTQTPKHLITATGQRVTLRCSPRSGDLSVYWYQQSLDQGLQFLIQYYNGEERAKGNILERFSAQQFPDLHSELNLSSLELGDSALYFCASSGSGAKPNYGYTFGSGTRLTVV.

Concerning this clone: Other DNA sequences in the same sample also yield this CDR3. The chain links TRBV19 to TRBJ2-5, with D tentatively TRBD2 (6 bases). V was trimmed by 6 bases and J by 0 bases, leaving 11 bases between them. Germline values: CDR1 LNHDA, CDR2 SQIVND (reference sequence). The CDR3 is made up of 14 amino acids. The CDR3 loop reads CASSTSGYQETQYF. CDR3 bases: TGTGCCAGTAGCACCAGCGGGTACCAAGAGACCCAGTACTTC.

This sequence joins TRBV4-2 and TRBJ2-7; 12 positions agree with TRBD2. V shed 4 bases and J 5 bases; nucleotides not matched to a gene: 6. The CDR3 length is 15 residues. Germline assignment: CDR1 LGHNA and CDR2 YNFKEQ. The CDR3 sequence is CASSPLAGGAHEQYF. The CDR3 coding sequence is TGTGCCAGCAGCCCGCTAGCGGGAGGGGCCCACGAGCAGTACTTC.

The V and J genes are TRBV29-1 and TRBJ2-1; TRBD1 matches 8 bases. From germline, CDR1 is SQVTM and CDR2 ANQGSEA. The CDR3 totals 17 residues. After removal of 1 base from V and 6 bases from J, the junction contained 14 bases not matched to a gene. CDR3 nucleotides: TGCAGCGTTGAAGCGGAGGCCGTACAGGGGGTTGGCAATGAGCAGTTCTTC. It specifies CSVEAEAVQGVGNEQFF.

Comments on this clone: Other DNA sequences in the same sample also yield this CDR3. The V call is TRBV5-6, the J call TRBJ1-2; no reliable D call. V was trimmed by 0 bases and J by 0 bases, leaving 6 bases between them. Germline V lookup: CDR1 SGHDT, CDR2 YYEEEE. The CDR3 loop spans 14 amino acids. The CDR3 here is CASSLDGSNYGYTF. Here the CDR3 DNA reads TGTGCCAGCAGCTTGGACGGATCTAACTATGGCTACACCTTC.